Each of the 5 T cell receptor beta chains below was sequenced from the same sample in a study of CD8 T cells in Susac syndrome. Reverse transcription of roughly 0.5 to 1 ug RNA was carried out with random hexamers. TCRdb analysed the immunoSEQ multiplex PCR reads with MiXCR anew, one entry per CDR3 protein. The profile covers under 200,000 distinct CDR3 sequences, with 90% to 95% appearing a single time and under 0.15% taken by the ten largest. Sequencing was performed on CD4+ T cells from PBMCs. The receptors were sampled from a human donor in good health.

The J gene is TRBJ2-5, the V gene TRBV20-1; D is undetermined. This CDR3 is built from 13 residues. Trimming cost V 5 bases and J 1 base, with 11 bases left between them. The germline V gene encodes CDR1 DFQATT and CDR2 SNEGSKA (reference sequence). CDR3 sequence: CSALGQAQETQYF. CDR3 sequence (DNA): TGCAGTGCTCTGGGCCAGGCCCAAGAGACCCAGTACTTC.

V usage is TRBV20-1 and J usage is TRBJ2-1, with TRBD1 matching 10 bases. This CDR3 region has 13 residues. The germline V gene has CDR1 DFQATT and CDR2 SNEGSKA (reference sequence). Trimming took 7 bases from V and 5 from J; bases not matched to a gene: 5. The CDR3 bases are TGCAGTGGTTCGGACAGGGGGGACAATGAGCAGTTCTTC. Its protein product is CSGSDRGDNEQFF.

The gene calls are TRBV20-1 and TRBJ2-1; D tentatively fits TRBD1 or TRBD2 (5 bases each). Trimming took off 5 bases at V and 0 bases at J, with 17 bases between the two ends. Germline V gene sequence: CDR1 DFQATT, CDR2 SNEGSKA (reference sequence). This CDR3 spans 16 amino acids. CDR3 region: CSAARGRVSSYNEQFF. The CDR3, as DNA: TGCAGTGCTGCACGGGGCCGCGTTAGCTCCTACAATGAGCAGTTCTTC.

This chain connects TRBV9 to TRBJ2-7; no clear D gene. The CDR3 has 14 residues. Germline assignment: CDR1 SGDLS and CDR2 YYNGEE. The germline V and J ends were trimmed by 3 bases and 0 bases, with 10 bases remaining between them. The CDR3 is CASSAGTFSYEQYF. The CDR3 DNA sequence: TGTGCCAGCAGCGCAGGAACCTTCTCCTACGAGCAGTACTTC. The whole variable domain, remainder taken from reference TRBV9 and TRBJ2-7, is DSGVTQTPKHLITATGQRVTLRCSPRSGDLSVYWYQQSLDQGLQFLIQYYNGEERAKGNILERFSAQQFPDLHSELNLSSLELGDSALYFCASSAGTFSYEQYFGPGTRLTVT.

The genes are TRBV5-4 and TRBJ2-1; TRBD1 is a possible D gene (6 bases). V lost 2 bases and J lost 8, with 17 bases in between. CDR1 is SGHNT and CDR2 is YYREEE in the germline V gene (reference sequence). The CDR3 consists of 15 residues. CDR3: CASSFPGAQGHEQFF. The DNA for the CDR3 is TGTGCCAGCAGCTTCCCCGGGGCCCAGGGGCATGAGCAGTTCTTC. Full variable domain (rest looked up from reference TRBV5-4 and TRBJ2-1): ETGVTQSPTHLIKTRGQQVTLRCSSQSGHNTVSWYQQALGQGPQFIFQYYREEENGRGNFPPRFSGLQFPNYSSELNVNALELDDSALYLCASSFPGAQGHEQFFGPGTRLTVL.